This T cell receptor (beta chain) was identified during a study of T cell changes during pregnancy in multiple sclerosis. Germline V CDR1 and CDR2: SGHNT, YYREEE (reference sequence). With V trimmed by 2 bases and J by 8 bases, 12 bases remained unmatched. The CDR3 contains 16 residues. TCRdb keeps only in-frame clones here, not all; method: immunoSEQ multiplex PCR. The profile covers about 76,000 clones, with just over 90% appearing a single time and approximately 2.4% taken by the ten largest. This clone turned up a few times. This sequence originates from a female donor with multiple sclerosis, enrolled in a pregnancy study. The chain links TRBV5-4 to TRBJ1-1, with TRBD1 matching over 10 bases. Material: peripheral blood, obtained in the second trimester of pregnancy. The CDR3 nucleotides read TGTGCCAGCAGCTTCACCCCAATGGACAGGGGGAGCGAAGCTTTCTTT. Translating gives CASSFTPMDRGSEAFF.